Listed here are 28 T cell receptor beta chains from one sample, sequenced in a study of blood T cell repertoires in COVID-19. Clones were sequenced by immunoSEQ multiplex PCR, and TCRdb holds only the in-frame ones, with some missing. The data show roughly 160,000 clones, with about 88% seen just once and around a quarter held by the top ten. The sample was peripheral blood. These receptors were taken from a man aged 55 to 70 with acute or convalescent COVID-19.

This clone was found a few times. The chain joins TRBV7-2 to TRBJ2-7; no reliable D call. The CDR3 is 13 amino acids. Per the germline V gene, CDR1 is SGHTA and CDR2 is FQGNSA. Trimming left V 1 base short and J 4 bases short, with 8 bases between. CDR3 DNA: TGTGCCAGCAGCTTAGGAATCGAGTACGAGCAGTACTTC. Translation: CASSLGIEYEQYF.

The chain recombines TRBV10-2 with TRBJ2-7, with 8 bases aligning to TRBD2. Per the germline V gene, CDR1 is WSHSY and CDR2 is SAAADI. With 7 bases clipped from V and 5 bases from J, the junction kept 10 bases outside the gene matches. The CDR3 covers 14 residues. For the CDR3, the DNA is TGCGCCAGCAAGCCAGGACTAGCTAGCAACGAGCAGTACTTC. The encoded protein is CASKPGLASNEQYF.

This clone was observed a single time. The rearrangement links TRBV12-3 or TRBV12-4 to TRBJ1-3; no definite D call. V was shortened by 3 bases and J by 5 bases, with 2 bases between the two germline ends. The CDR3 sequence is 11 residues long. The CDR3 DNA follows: TGTGCCAGCAGTTTTAGAAACACCATATATTTT. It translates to CASSFRNTIYF.

The CDR3 DNA follows: TGTGCCAGCAGCTTAGGCAGGGTTTCCTACGAGCAGTACTTC. Protein sequence: CASSLGRVSYEQYF. This chain links TRBV7-2 with TRBJ2-7, with D tentatively TRBD1 (5 bases). CDR1 and CDR2 from the germline V gene are SGHTA and FQGNSA. The CDR3 runs 14 residues. V lost 1 base, J lost 1 base, and 8 bases lay in between. Filled out from reference TRBV7-2 and TRBJ2-7, the complete variable domain reads GAGVSQSPSNKVTEKGKDVELRCDPISGHTALYWYRQSLGQGLEFLIYFQGNSAPDKSGLPSDRFSAERTGGSVSTLTIQRTQQEDSAVYLCASSLGRVSYEQYFGPGTRLTVT.

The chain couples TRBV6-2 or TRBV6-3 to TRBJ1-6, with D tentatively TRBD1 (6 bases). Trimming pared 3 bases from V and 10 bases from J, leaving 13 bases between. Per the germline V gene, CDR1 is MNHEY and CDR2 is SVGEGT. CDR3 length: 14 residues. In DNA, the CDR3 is TGTGCCAGCAGTTATGGGCAGGGGCACTCACCCCTCCACTTT. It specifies CASSYGQGHSPLHF.

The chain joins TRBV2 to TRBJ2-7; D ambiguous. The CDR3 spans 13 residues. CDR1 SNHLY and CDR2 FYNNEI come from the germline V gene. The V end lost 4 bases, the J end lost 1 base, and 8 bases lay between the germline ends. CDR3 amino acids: CASSVQTSYEQYV. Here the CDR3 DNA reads TGTGCCAGCAGTGTACAGACATCCTACGAGCAGTACGTC.

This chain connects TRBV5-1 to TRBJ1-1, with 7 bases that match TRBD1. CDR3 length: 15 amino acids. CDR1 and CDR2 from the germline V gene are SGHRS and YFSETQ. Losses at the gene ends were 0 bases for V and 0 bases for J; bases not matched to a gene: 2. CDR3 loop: CASSLGGQMNTEAFF. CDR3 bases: TGCGCCAGCAGCTTGGGGGGACAGATGAACACTGAAGCTTTCTTT.

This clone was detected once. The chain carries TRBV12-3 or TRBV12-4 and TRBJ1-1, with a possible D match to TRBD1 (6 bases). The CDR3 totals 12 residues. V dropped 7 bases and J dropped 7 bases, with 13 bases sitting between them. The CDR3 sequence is CASTVSRGEAFF. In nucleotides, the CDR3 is TGTGCCAGCACCGTGAGCAGGGGTGAAGCTTTCTTT.

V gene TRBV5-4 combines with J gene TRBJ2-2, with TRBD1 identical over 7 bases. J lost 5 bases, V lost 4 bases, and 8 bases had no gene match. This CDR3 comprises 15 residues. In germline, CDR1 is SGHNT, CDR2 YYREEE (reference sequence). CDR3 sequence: CASSRQGMETGELFF. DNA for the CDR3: TGTGCCAGCAGCCGACAGGGAATGGAGACCGGGGAGCTGTTTTTT.

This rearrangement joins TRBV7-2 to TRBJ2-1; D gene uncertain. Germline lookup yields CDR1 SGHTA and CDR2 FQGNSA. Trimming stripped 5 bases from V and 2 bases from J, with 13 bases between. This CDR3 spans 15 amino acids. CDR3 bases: TGTGCCAGCAGCATTAGAGAGAGCCCCTACAATGAGCAGTTCTTC. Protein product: CASSIRESPYNEQFF.

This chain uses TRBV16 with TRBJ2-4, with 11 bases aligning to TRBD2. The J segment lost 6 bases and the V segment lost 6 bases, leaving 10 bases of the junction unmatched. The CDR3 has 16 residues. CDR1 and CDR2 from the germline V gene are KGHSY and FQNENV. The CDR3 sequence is CASSSGVAGGRNIQYF. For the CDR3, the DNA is TGTGCCAGCAGTTCCGGCGTAGCGGGAGGGAGAAACATTCAGTACTTC.

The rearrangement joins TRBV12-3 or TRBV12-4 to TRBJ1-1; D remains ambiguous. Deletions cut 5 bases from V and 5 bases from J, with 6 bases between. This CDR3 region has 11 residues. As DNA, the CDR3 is TGTGCCAGCAGTGACTTAACTGAAGCTTTCTTT. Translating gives CASSDLTEAFF.

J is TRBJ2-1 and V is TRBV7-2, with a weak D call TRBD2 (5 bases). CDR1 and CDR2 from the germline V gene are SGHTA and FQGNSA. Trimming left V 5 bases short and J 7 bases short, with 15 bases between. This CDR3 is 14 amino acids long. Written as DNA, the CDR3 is TGTGCCAGCAGCCGCAAGAGGGCGGATAATGAGCAGTTCTTC. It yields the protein CASSRKRADNEQFF.

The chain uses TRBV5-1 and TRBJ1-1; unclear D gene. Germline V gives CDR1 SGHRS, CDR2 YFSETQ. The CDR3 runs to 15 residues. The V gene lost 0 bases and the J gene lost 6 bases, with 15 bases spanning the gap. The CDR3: CASSLGAGLRSEAFF. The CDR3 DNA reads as TGCGCCAGCAGCTTGGGAGCTGGGCTAAGGTCTGAAGCTTTCTTT.

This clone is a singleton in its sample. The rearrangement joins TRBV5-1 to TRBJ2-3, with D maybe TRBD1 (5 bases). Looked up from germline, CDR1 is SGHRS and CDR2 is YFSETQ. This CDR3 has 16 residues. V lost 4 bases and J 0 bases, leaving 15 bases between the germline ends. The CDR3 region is CASSAVDSPSTDTQYF. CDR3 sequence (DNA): TGCGCCAGCAGCGCAGTCGACAGTCCCAGCACAGATACGCAGTATTTT.

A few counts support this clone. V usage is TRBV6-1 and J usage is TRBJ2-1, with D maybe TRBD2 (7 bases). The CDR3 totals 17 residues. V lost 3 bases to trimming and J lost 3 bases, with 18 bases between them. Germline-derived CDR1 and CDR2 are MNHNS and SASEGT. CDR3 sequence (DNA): TGTGCCAGCAGTGATAAGGTACGGGGAGGGGGCTACAATGAGCAGTTCTTC. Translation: CASSDKVRGGGYNEQFF.

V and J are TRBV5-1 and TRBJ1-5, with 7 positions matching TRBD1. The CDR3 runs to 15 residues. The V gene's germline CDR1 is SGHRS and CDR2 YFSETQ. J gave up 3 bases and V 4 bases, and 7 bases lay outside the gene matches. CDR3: CASSLHGQDNQPQHF. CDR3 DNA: TGCGCCAGCAGCCTCCATGGACAGGACAATCAGCCCCAGCATTTT.

CDR3 bases: TGTGCCAGCAGCGATGCCTCGGGGGGCGCAGCCTACGAGCAGTACTTC. Its translation: CASSDASGGAAYEQYF. The rearrangement joins TRBV4-2 to TRBJ2-7, with D perhaps TRBD2 (7 bases). The length of the CDR3 is 16 residues. The V end lost 5 bases, the J end lost 2 bases, and 19 bases lay between the germline ends. CDR1 and CDR2 from the germline V gene are LGHNA and YNFKEQ.

CDR3 residues: CASGFSGGYNEQFF. In nucleotides, the CDR3 is TGTGCTAGTGGTTTTTCCGGAGGCTACAATGAGCAGTTCTTC. V gene TRBV12-5 combines with J gene TRBJ2-1, with D perhaps matching TRBD2 (5 bases). Germline CDR1 is LGHNT and CDR2 is FRNRAP. This CDR3 is 14 amino acids long. V lost 3 bases to trimming and J lost 3 bases, with 9 bases between them. The variable domain in full, completed from reference TRBV12-5 and TRBJ2-1, reads DARVTQTPRHKVTEMGQEVTMRCQPILGHNTVFWYRQTMMQGLELLAYFRNRAPLDDSGMPKDRFSAEMPDATLATLKIQPSEPRDSAVYFCASGFSGGYNEQFFGPGTRLTVL.

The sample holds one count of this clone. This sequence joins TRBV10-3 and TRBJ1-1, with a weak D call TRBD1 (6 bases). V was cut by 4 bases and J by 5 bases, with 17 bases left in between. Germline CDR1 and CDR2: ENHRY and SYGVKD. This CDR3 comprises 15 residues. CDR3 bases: TGTGCCATCAGTGGGACCGCTGGGGGGGCAACTGAAGCTTTCTTT. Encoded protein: CAISGTAGGATEAFF.

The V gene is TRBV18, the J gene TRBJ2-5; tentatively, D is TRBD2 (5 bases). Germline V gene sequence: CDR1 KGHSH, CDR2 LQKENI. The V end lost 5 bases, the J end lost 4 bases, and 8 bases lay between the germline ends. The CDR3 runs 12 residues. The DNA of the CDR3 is TGTGCCAGCTCAATCACTAGAGAGACCCAGTACTTC. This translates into CASSITRETQYF.

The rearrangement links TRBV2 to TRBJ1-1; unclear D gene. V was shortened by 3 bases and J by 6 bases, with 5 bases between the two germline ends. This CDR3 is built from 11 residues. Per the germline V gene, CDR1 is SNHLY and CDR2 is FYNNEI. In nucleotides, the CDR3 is TGTGCCAGCAGTGAGCGGCCTGAAGCTTTCTTT. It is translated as CASSERPEAFF.

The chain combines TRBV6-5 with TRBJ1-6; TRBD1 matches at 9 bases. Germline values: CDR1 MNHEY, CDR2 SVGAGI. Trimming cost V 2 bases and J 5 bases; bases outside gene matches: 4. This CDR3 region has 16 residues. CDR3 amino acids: CASSYPTGGNNSPLHF. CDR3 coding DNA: TGTGCCAGCAGTTACCCGACAGGGGGGAATAATTCACCCCTCCACTTT.

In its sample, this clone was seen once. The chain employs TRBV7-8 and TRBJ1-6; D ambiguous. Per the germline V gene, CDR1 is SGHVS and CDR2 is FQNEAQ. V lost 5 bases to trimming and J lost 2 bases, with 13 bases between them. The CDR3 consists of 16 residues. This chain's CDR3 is CASSQRANTYNSPLHF. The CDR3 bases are TGTGCCAGCAGCCAGAGGGCCAACACCTATAATTCACCCCTCCACTTT.

As DNA, the CDR3 is TGTGCCAGCAGCCCCCCCAGAACCGGGGAGCTGTTTTTT. Its protein product is CASSPPRTGELFF. The rearrangement uses TRBV3-1 (or the pseudogene TRBV3-2) and TRBJ2-2; D is ambiguous. Trimming took off 4 bases at V and 5 bases at J, with 8 bases between the two ends. This CDR3 is 13 amino acids long. Germline CDR1 reads LGHDT; CDR2 reads YNNKEL (reference sequence).

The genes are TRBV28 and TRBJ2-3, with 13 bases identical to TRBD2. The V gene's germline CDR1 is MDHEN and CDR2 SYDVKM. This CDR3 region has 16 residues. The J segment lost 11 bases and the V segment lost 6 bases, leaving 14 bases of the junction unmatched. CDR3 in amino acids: CASSPGVGLAGPQQYF. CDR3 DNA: TGTGCCAGCAGCCCAGGGGTGGGACTAGCGGGACCTCAGCAGTATTTT.

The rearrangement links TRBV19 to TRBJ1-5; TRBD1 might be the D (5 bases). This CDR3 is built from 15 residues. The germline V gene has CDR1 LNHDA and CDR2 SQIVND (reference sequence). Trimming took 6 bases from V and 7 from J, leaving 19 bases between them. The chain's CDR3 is CASSVSGREGQPQHF. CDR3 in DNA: TGTGCCAGTAGCGTATCAGGCAGGGAAGGACAGCCCCAGCATTTT.

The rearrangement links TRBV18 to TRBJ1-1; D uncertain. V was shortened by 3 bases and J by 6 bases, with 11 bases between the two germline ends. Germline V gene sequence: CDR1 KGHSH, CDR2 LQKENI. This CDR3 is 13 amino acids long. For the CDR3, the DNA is TGTGCCAGCTCACCGGAAACAGCCTCTGAAGCTTTCTTT. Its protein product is CASSPETASEAFF.